A selection of T cell receptor beta chains follows, all from one sample in a study of immune heterogeneity within non-small cell lung tumors. MiXCR, run by TCRdb on the multiplex PCR reads, gives a single entry per CDR3 protein. This sample has roughly 20,000 distinct CDR3 sequences, with approximately 30% found just once. Material: lung tumor tissue. These receptors came from a middle-aged man with non-small cell lung cancer. The CDR3 runs from the conserved cysteine through the conserved F or W. A D gene is named only where the DNA matches it firmly. For some rows the clone size is stated as once, few or many, or as a class when expanded; others skip it.

cdr3_nt cdr3_aa v_call clone_size j_call d_call
TGCAGTGCTACAGGACAGGGGTTGTCCTACGAGCAGTACTTC CSATGQGLSYEQYF TRBV20-1 medium-sized TRBJ2-7 TRBD1
TGTGCCAGCAGCGGGATTGGGATGGAGACCCAGTACTTC CASSGIGMETQYF TRBV9 . TRBJ2-5 .
TGTGCCAGCAGTTCCCCGAATCAGCCCCAGCATTTT CASSSPNQPQHF TRBV12-3/TRBV12-4 medium-sized TRBJ1-5 .
TGCTCCAGCAGGAGACCCGGGACAGAGCAAGAGACCCAGTACTTC CSSRRPGTEQETQYF TRBV5-1 . TRBJ2-5 TRBD1
TGTGCCAGCAGGGAGAACACTGAAGCTTTCTTT CASRENTEAFF TRBV27 few TRBJ1-1 .
TGTGCCAGCAGCGGGACGATAAACACCGGGGAGCTGTTTTTT CASSGTINTGELFF TRBV2 many TRBJ2-2 .
TGTGCCAGCAGCTTAGGAGGCGGGTTAAGCACAGATACGCAGTATTTT CASSLGGGLSTDTQYF TRBV11-3 . TRBJ2-3 .
TGCGCCAGCAGCTTGGTCAGCTCCTATAATTCACCCCTCCACTTT CASSLVSSYNSPLHF TRBV5-1 many TRBJ1-6 .
TGTGCCAGCAGAACAGCCTCTGGAAACACCATATATTTT CASRTASGNTIYF TRBV11-3 medium-sized TRBJ1-3 .
TGTGCCAGCAGTTACGAAGGGGGTGGGTGGAGGGCGAACACCGGGGAGCTGCTTTTT CASSYEGGGWRANTGELLF TRBV6-9 . TRBJ2-2 .
TGTGCCAGCAGCCAAGAAAACAAACAGCCCCAGCATTTT CASSQENKQPQHF TRBV4-2 many TRBJ1-5 .
TGTGCCATCAGTGATCTGGAGGGTAGCTCTGGGGCCAACGTCCTGACTTTC CAISDLEGSSGANVLTF TRBV10-3 . TRBJ2-6 .
TGCAGTGCTAGTTACCCCGTAGCGGGAATCGACGAGCAGTACTTC CSASYPVAGIDEQYF TRBV20-1 many TRBJ2-7 TRBD2
TGTGCCTGGAGGGACAGGGGGTACTCGTACAATGAGCAGTTCTTC CAWRDRGYSYNEQFF TRBV30 few TRBJ2-1 TRBD1
TGTGCCATCAGAGGACAGGGTAACCCCTACAATGAGCAGTTCTTC CAIRGQGNPYNEQFF TRBV10-3 . TRBJ2-1 TRBD1
TGCGCCAGCAGCTTGTGGAGGCGTGGGAACACCGGGGAGCTGTTTTTT CASSLWRRGNTGELFF TRBV5-1 . TRBJ2-2 .
TGTGCCAGCACCCTGGACGTATTCAGGTACAATGAGCAGTTCTTC CASTLDVFRYNEQFF TRBV6-1 . TRBJ2-1 .
TGCGCCAGCAGCCCTGACCCGATAAGAGAGACCCAGTACTTC CASSPDPIRETQYF TRBV4-1 . TRBJ2-5 .
TGTGCCAGCTCATTGAGGGATTCACCCCTCCACTTT CASSLRDSPLHF TRBV27 many TRBJ1-6 .
TGTGCCAGCTGTTTAGCTAGCTACACCGGGGAGCTGTTTTTT CASCLASYTGELFF TRBV12-3/TRBV12-4 . TRBJ2-2 .
TGTGCCATCAGAGAAACCGGGACGGCGAACGCTGAAGCTTTCTTT CAIRETGTANAEAFF TRBV10-3 once TRBJ1-1 .
TGTGCCAGCAGTACAATTCTAGCGGGAGACATCTACGAGCAGTACTTC CASSTILAGDIYEQYF TRBV28 . TRBJ2-7 TRBD2
TGCGCCAGCAGCTTTCTAGCGGGAGATTACAATGAGCAGTTCTTC CASSFLAGDYNEQFF TRBV5-1 . TRBJ2-1 TRBD2
TGTGCCAGCAGTGAACTAATGAGCACTGAAGCTTTCTTT CASSELMSTEAFF TRBV2 few TRBJ1-1 .
TGTGCCAGCAGCTACAGGGGGCAAGGCTATGGCTACACCTTC CASSYRGQGYGYTF TRBV11-3 many TRBJ1-2 TRBD1
TGTGCCATCAGTCGGACTAGCGGGGAGACCCAGTACTTC CAISRTSGETQYF TRBV10-3 . TRBJ2-5 TRBD2